Included here is one TCR beta chain sequence, with context. After removal of 7 bases from V and 2 bases from J, the junction contained 10 bases not matched to a gene. This CDR3 has 16 amino acids. Germline assignment: CDR1 SNHLY and CDR2 FYNNEI. Data came from immunoSEQ multiplex PCR; TCRdb stores just in-frame clones and leaves some out. The sample includes under 200,000 clones, around 82% of them seen just once. This record belongs to a study of blood T cell repertoires in COVID-19. In the study overall: COVID-19 samples collected from the United States, Italy and Spain covered acute and convalescent phases.

The chain carries TRBV2 and TRBJ1-2; 10 bases align to TRBD1. Input material: peripheral blood. This sequence originates from an older man with active or convalescent COVID-19. The CDR3 loop is CASIRDRGRLNYGYTF. The CDR3 DNA follows: TGTGCCAGCATCCGGGACAGGGGACGTCTAAACTATGGCTACACCTTC. The entire variable domain, with the rest obtained from reference TRBV2 and TRBJ1-2, is as follows: EPEVTQTPSHQVTQMGQEVILRCVPISNHLYFYWYRQILGQKVEFLVSFYNNEISEKSEIFDDQFSVERPDGSNFTLKIRSTKLEDSAMYFCASIRDRGRLNYGYTFGSGTRLTVV.